These T cell receptor beta chains were read from a single sample in a study of blood T cell repertoires in COVID-19. Only in-frame clones appear in the TCRdb table, and some are missing; sequencing was by immunoSEQ multiplex PCR. Counted here are 160,000 or so clones, over 75% occurring once; the ten biggest clones make up about 6%. The sequenced material came from PBMCs or T cells enriched from blood (not recorded which). These receptors all stem from a woman in her thirties or forties with acute COVID-19. Each CDR3 is given with its conserved first and last residue. Fields, in order: D gene, clone size, J gene, V gene, CDR3 DNA, CDR3 protein. A D gene is named only where the DNA matches it firmly. Not every row has a clone size; where given, it reads once, few, many or a size class.

.	once	TRBJ1-6	TRBV15	TGTGCCACCAGCAGAGATCTATCACCCCTCCACTTT	CATSRDLSPLHF
TRBD2	.	TRBJ2-1	TRBV7-8	TGTGCCAGCGGGGGGGGTGGGTACAATGAGCAGTTCTTC	CASGGGGYNEQFF
.	.	TRBJ1-2	TRBV2	TGTGCCAGCAGTCTGGGACTGACAGCTTACTACACCTTC	CASSLGLTAYYTF
TRBD2	.	TRBJ2-3	TRBV7-2	TGTGCCAGCAGCCTCATAGCGGGAGGGCCAGCCACAGATACGCAGTATTTT	CASSLIAGGPATDTQYF
TRBD2	.	TRBJ2-2	TRBV13	TGTGCCAGCAGCTTAGGAGCGGGAGCGGGCACCGGGGAGCTGTTTTTT	CASSLGAGAGTGELFF
TRBD1	.	TRBJ2-3	TRBV24-1	TGTGCCACCAGTGACACGGGACAGGGCTCAGATACGCAGTATTTT	CATSDTGQGSDTQYF
TRBD2	.	TRBJ2-1	TRBV30	TGTGCCTGGATAACTAGCGGGACAAGCAATGAGCAGTTCTTC	CAWITSGTSNEQFF
.	.	TRBJ1-3	TRBV7-9	TGTGCCAGCAGCTTAGGTCAGGGGATCAACTCTGGAAACACCATATATTTT	CASSLGQGINSGNTIYF
TRBD2	.	TRBJ2-1	TRBV29-1	TGCAGCGTTGATAGTAGCGGGGTCGACAATGAGCAGTTCTTC	CSVDSSGVDNEQFF
TRBD1	.	TRBJ1-5	TRBV10-3	TGTGCCATCAGACAGGGGCAGTGGCAGCCCCAGCATTTT	CAIRQGQWQPQHF
.	.	TRBJ1-5	TRBV19	TGTGCCAGTAGTATTGTTGGGAGTGGGTATAGCAATCAGCCCCAGCATTTT	CASSIVGSGYSNQPQHF
.	few	TRBJ2-2	TRBV30	TGTGCCTGGAGCGGAGGAATAACCGGGGAGCTGTTTTTT	CAWSGGITGELFF
.	.	TRBJ1-1	TRBV28	TGTGCCAGCACCCTGGTTCCGGACACTGAAGCTTTCTTT	CASTLVPDTEAFF
TRBD1	.	TRBJ2-4	TRBV13	TGTGCCAGCAGACACTCCGGGACAGGGGCCAAAAACATTCAGTACTTC	CASRHSGTGAKNIQYF
.	.	TRBJ1-2	TRBV6-2/TRBV6-3	TGTGCCAGCAGTCCGTCCGGGTATGGCTACACCTTC	CASSPSGYGYTF
.	.	TRBJ2-7	TRBV5-1	TGCGCCAGCAGCGCGAGCCTAGAAAGGCCCGAGCAGTACTTC	CASSASLERPEQYF
.	.	TRBJ2-3	TRBV27	TGTGCCAGCAGTTTGTTGGCGGGGTATTCAGATACGCAGTATTTT	CASSLLAGYSDTQYF
TRBD2	.	TRBJ2-7	TRBV2	TGTGCCAGCAGTGAATGGGTAGGCGGACTAGCGGGGGACTACGAGCAGTACTTC	CASSEWVGGLAGDYEQYF
TRBD1	.	TRBJ2-6	TRBV7-2	TGTGCCAGCAGCTCTACAGGGGCTGGGGCCAACGTCCTGACTTTC	CASSSTGAGANVLTF
TRBD2	once	TRBJ2-7	TRBV11-2	TGTGCCAGCAGGCCTAGCGGGAGCTCCTACGAGCAGTACTTC	CASRPSGSSYEQYF
.	.	TRBJ1-2	TRBV14	TGTGCCAGCAGCCGAACAGGGTATAACTATGGCTACACCTTC	CASSRTGYNYGYTF
.	few	TRBJ1-2	TRBV6-1	TGTGCCAGCAGTGAAACTTCAACGGTGGACTATGGCTACACCTTC	CASSETSTVDYGYTF
TRBD1	.	TRBJ1-5	TRBV19	TGTGCCAGTAGTATAAGTGGGACAGGGACTTATCAGCCCCAGCATTTT	CASSISGTGTYQPQHF
.	once	TRBJ2-3	TRBV7-8	TGTGCCAGCAGCGACCAGGGGGGAGGCACAGATACGCAGTATTTT	CASSDQGGGTDTQYF
TRBD2	.	TRBJ2-1	TRBV7-3	TGTGCCAGCAGCCCGGCGGGCGGGAGGAATGAGCAGTTCTTC	CASSPAGGRNEQFF
.	.	TRBJ2-5	TRBV21-1	TGTGCCAGCAGCAATGTTAGTGCGAAGACCCAGTACTTC	CASSNVSAKTQYF
.	.	TRBJ2-1	TRBV7-3	TGTGCCAGCAGCTTAAGTGGGGGACTTTCCTACAATGAGCAGTTCTTC	CASSLSGGLSYNEQFF
.	.	TRBJ1-2	TRBV7-9	TGTGCCAGCAGCTTAGGGCAGGTCTATGGCTACACCTTC	CASSLGQVYGYTF
TRBD2	.	TRBJ2-3	TRBV20-1	TGCAGTGCTAGTGGGACTAGCGGGAGTACAGATACGCAGTATTTT	CSASGTSGSTDTQYF
TRBD1	.	TRBJ2-7	TRBV6-5	TGTGCCAGCAGTTACCGGGACAGGGTCTCCGAGCAGTACTTC	CASSYRDRVSEQYF
TRBD1	once	TRBJ1-4	TRBV5-1	TGCGCCAGCAGCCCGGGACAGGGTTTCGGGGGTGAAAAACTGTTTTTT	CASSPGQGFGGEKLFF
TRBD2	.	TRBJ2-1	TRBV27	TGTGCCAGCAGTTTATATTTATCGACTAGCGGGAGTGAACCGAATGAGCAGTTCTTC	CASSLYLSTSGSEPNEQFF
.	.	TRBJ1-1	TRBV18	TGTGCCAGCTCACCAAGGTCAGACTCGTCGAACACTGAAGCTTTCTTT	CASSPRSDSSNTEAFF
TRBD1	.	TRBJ1-2	TRBV2	TGTGCCAGCAACCACGACAGGGACTATGGCTACACCTTC	CASNHDRDYGYTF
.	.	TRBJ2-1	TRBV5-6	TGTGCCAGCAGCCACTATGCAATTCCCAATGAGCAGTTCTTC	CASSHYAIPNEQFF
.	.	TRBJ2-3	TRBV12-3/TRBV12-4	TGTGCCAGCAGCCCCCTTTATACGCAGTATTTT	CASSPLYTQYF
.	few	TRBJ1-1	TRBV30	TGTGCCTGGAGTCCCTCAGACTCTCCCCTCGTGGCTGAAGCTTTCTTT	CAWSPSDSPLVAEAFF
.	.	TRBJ1-1	TRBV9	TGTGCCAGCAGCGTAGAGTCGGGGTACACTGAAGCTTTCTTT	CASSVESGYTEAFF
.	.	TRBJ2-1	TRBV27	TGTGCCAGCAGGCCCTATGGCGGAACCAGGGATGAGCAGTTCTTC	CASRPYGGTRDEQFF
TRBD2	.	TRBJ2-1	TRBV29-1	TGCAGCGTTGACTCGGGACTAGCGGTGAATGAGCAGTTCTTC	CSVDSGLAVNEQFF
TRBD2	.	TRBJ2-2	TRBV5-1	TGCGCCAGCAGCTTGGCAGGGACTAGCGGGATACTCGGGGAGCTGTTTTTT	CASSLAGTSGILGELFF
TRBD1	.	TRBJ1-5	TRBV29-1	TGCAGCGTCGCGGACAGGGGTTTTAATCAGCCCCAGCATTTT	CSVADRGFNQPQHF
TRBD1	few	TRBJ1-5	TRBV18	TGTGCCAGCTCAGCCGACAGGGGGCATATCCCCCAGCATTTT	CASSADRGHIPQHF
.	.	TRBJ1-2	TRBV29-1	TGCAGCGTAGAGCCGGGGGAAGGCTACACCTTC	CSVEPGEGYTF
TRBD1	.	TRBJ1-5	TRBV18	TGTGCCAGCTCACCCAATAAGGGACAGGGGATTCAGCCCCAGCATTTT	CASSPNKGQGIQPQHF
.	.	TRBJ1-1	TRBV9	TGTGCCAGCAGCTACGGGGAGAACACTGAAGCTTTCTTT	CASSYGENTEAFF
.	.	TRBJ2-5	TRBV30	TGTGCCTGGAGTGGTGAGACCAAGGGGCGGGAGACCCAGTACTTC	CAWSGETKGRETQYF
.	once	TRBJ2-5	TRBV5-1	TGCGCCAGCAGCTGGACAGCACAAGAGACCCAGTACTTC	CASSWTAQETQYF
.	.	TRBJ2-3	TRBV29-1	TGCAGCGTTGAAGCCCGATCCGGGACTCACACAGATACGCAGTATTTT	CSVEARSGTHTDTQYF
TRBD2	.	TRBJ2-3	TRBV11-3	TGTGCCAGCAGCTCCAGCGGGACTCGAAATACGCAGTATTTT	CASSSSGTRNTQYF